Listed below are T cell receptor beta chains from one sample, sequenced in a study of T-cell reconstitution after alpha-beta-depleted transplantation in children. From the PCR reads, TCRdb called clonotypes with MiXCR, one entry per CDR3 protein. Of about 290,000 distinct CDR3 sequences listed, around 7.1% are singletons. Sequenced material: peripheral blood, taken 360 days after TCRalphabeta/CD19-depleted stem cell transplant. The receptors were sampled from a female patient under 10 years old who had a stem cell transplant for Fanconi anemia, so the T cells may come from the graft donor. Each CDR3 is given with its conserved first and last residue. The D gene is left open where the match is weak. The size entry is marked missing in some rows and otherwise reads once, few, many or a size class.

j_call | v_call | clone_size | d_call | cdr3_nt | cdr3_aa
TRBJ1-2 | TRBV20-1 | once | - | TGCAGTGCCCGACTGGAGGTAGACTATGGCTACACCTTC | CSARLEVDYGYTF
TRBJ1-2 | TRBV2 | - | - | TGTGCCAGCGAACGGTCGGGGGCAACTTATGGCTACACCTTC | CASERSGATYGYTF
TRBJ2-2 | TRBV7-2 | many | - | TGTGCCAGCAGCTTAGTTTATCCCTCGAACACCGGGGAGCTGTTTTTT | CASSLVYPSNTGELFF
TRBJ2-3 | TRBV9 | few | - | TGTGCCAGCAGTCGTAACACAGATACGCAGTATTTT | CASSRNTDTQYF
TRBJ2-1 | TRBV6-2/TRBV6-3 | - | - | TGTGCCAGCAGCCGGGGGAAGGACCATGAGCAGTTCTTC | CASSRGKDHEQFF
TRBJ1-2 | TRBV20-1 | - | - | TGCAGTGCTAGCGCACAGGGTGTGGTGGGGTACTATGGCTACACCTTC | CSASAQGVVGYYGYTF
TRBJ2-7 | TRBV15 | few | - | TGTGCCACCAGCATATCAGTGGGGGAGCAGTACTTC | CATSISVGEQYF
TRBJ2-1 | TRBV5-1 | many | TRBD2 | TGCGCCAGCAGCTTGCGGCGGGAGGGTGGGAATGAGCAGTTCTTC | CASSLRREGGNEQFF
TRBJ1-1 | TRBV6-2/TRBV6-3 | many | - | TGTGCCAGCAGTTACCGGGGGGGAAGGGACACTGAAGCTTTCTTT | CASSYRGGRDTEAFF
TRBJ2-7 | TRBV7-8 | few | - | TGTGCCAGCAGCAGGGGCCTCTCCTACGAGCAGTACTTC | CASSRGLSYEQYF
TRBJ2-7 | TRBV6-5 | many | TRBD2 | TGTGCCAGCAGTTACTCGCTAAGCGGGGGGCCCTACGAGCAGTACTTC | CASSYSLSGGPYEQYF
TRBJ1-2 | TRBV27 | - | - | TGTGCCAGCAGTCCCAAATCTAACTATGGCTACACCTTC | CASSPKSNYGYTF
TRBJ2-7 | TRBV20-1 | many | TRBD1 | TGCAGTGCTAGCCCGACAGGGCCCTTCTCCTACGAGCAGTACTTC | CSASPTGPFSYEQYF
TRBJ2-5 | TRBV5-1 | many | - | TGCGCCAGCAGCTTAAAGGGGAGCAGGCAAGAGACCCAGTACTTC | CASSLKGSRQETQYF
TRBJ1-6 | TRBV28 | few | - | TGTGCCAGCAGTCCCACGTTAAGTCTCTCCTATAATTCACCCCTCCACTTT | CASSPTLSLSYNSPLHF
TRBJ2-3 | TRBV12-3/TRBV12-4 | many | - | TGTGCCAGCAGTTTTAGTGGCCGGGCTAGCACAGATACGCAGTATTTT | CASSFSGRASTDTQYF
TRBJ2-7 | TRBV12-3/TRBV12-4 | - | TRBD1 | TGTGCCAGCAGTTGGGGACAGGGCTACGAGCAGTACTTC | CASSWGQGYEQYF
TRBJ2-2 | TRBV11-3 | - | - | TGTGCCAGCAGCTCATCAGGGCGCACCGGGGAGCTGTTTTTT | CASSSSGRTGELFF
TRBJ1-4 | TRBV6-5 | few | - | TGTGCCAGCAGTTACTCAGGGGTAACTAATGAAAAACTGTTTTTT | CASSYSGVTNEKLFF
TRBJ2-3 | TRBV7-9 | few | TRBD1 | TGTGCCAGCAGCTCGTTGGGACAGGGGCGTTTTAGATCCTATTTT | CASSSLGQGRFRSYF
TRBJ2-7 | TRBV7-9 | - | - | TGTGCCAGCAGTCACGACAGAGGCATAGGCTCCTACGAGCAGTACTTC | CASSHDRGIGSYEQYF
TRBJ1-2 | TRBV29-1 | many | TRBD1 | TGCAGCGCCGGCCGGGACAGGGATGTGAACTATGGCTACACCTTC | CSAGRDRDVNYGYTF
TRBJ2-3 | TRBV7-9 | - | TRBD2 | TGTGCCAGCAGCTTAGGGGGACTAGCGGGGGTCCCAGATACGCAGTATTTT | CASSLGGLAGVPDTQYF
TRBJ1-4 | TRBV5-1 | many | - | TGCGCCAGCAGCGGGGACGGATGGGATGAAAAACTGTTTTTT | CASSGDGWDEKLFF
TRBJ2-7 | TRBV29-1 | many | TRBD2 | TGCAGCGTTTGGACTAGCGGCTACCAGCAGTACTTC | CSVWTSGYQQYF
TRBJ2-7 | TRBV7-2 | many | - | TGTGCCAGCAGCTTAATCCGGGACTACGAGCAGTACTTC | CASSLIRDYEQYF
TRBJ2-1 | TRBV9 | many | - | TGTGCCAGCAGCGTAGCTCCCCCGGTTAATGAGCAGTTCTTC | CASSVAPPVNEQFF
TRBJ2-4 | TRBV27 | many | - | TGTGCCAGCAGTTACGGCACCACAACAAACATTCAGTACTTC | CASSYGTTTNIQYF
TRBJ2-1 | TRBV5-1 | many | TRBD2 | TGTGCCAGCAGCTTAGCGGGGGGGACCTACAATGAGCAGTTCTTC | CASSLAGGTYNEQFF
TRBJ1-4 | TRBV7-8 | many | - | TGTGCCAGCAGCTTAGGGCCAGGCTCTTTCGAAAAACTGTTTTTT | CASSLGPGSFEKLFF
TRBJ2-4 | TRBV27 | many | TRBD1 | TGTGCCAGCAGTTTGACAGGGGGGACCAAAAACATTCAGTACTTC | CASSLTGGTKNIQYF
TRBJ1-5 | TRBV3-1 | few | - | TGTGCCAGCAGCCAAGATCCCAGCTCCAATCAGCCCCAGCATTTT | CASSQDPSSNQPQHF
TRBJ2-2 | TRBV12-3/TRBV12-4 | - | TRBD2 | TGTGCCAGCAGCCGACTAGCGTCCGGGGAGCTGTTTTTT | CASSRLASGELFF
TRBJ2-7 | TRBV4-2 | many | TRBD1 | TGTGCCAGCAGCCAAGATTCTGGGACAGGGCGGTACGAGCAGTACTTC | CASSQDSGTGRYEQYF
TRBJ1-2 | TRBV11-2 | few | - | TGTGCCAGCAGTTCTAACCCTCGGATCTATGGCTACACCTTC | CASSSNPRIYGYTF
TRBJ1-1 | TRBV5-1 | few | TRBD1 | TGCGCCAGCAGCTTACTAACAGGGGTTGGCACTGAAGCTTTCTTT | CASSLLTGVGTEAFF
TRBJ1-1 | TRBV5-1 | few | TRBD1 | TGCGCCAGCAGCGGAGGGACAGCAACGTTGAACACTGAAGCTTTCTTT | CASSGGTATLNTEAFF
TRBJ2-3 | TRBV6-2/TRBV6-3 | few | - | TGTGCCAGCAGTTATTCGGTCCCCACAGATACGCAGTATTTT | CASSYSVPTDTQYF
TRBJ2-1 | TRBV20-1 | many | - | TGCAGTGCTAGGGGTCTAGTCTCCTACAATGAGCAGTTCTTC | CSARGLVSYNEQFF
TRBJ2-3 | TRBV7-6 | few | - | TGTGCCAGCAGCTTTCTAGAATCCCCAGATACGCAGTATTTT | CASSFLESPDTQYF
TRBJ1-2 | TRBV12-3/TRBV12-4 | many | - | TGTGCCAGCAGTTTAACCCAACCCTATGGCTACACCTTC | CASSLTQPYGYTF
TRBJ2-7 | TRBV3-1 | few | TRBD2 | TGTGCCAGCAGCCAAGTATCTAGCGGGAGGGCCTTAGGATTCTACGAGCAGTACTTC | CASSQVSSGRALGFYEQYF
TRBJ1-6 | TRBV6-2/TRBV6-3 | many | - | TGTGCCAGCACCAAAGGGGTCATGAATTCACCCCTCCACTTT | CASTKGVMNSPLHF
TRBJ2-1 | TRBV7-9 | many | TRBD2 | TGTGCCAGCAGTTTCGAACTAGCGGGGGATAATGAGCAGTTCTTC | CASSFELAGDNEQFF
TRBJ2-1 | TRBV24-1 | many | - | TGTGCCACCGGGCTCGCGACGGGAGAAGAGAATGAGCAGTTCTTC | CATGLATGEENEQFF
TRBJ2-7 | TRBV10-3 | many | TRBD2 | TGTGCCATCAGGGGGACTAGCGGGGTGTTTCCCTACGAGCAGTACTTC | CAIRGTSGVFPYEQYF
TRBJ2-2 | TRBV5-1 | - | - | TGCGCCAGCAGCCTGCTGATAGACGGCACCGGGGAGCTGTTTTTT | CASSLLIDGTGELFF
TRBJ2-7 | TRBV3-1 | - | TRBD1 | TGTGCCAGCAGCCAAGGACCCGGACAGGGGGTAAATCTCTTC | CASSQGPGQGVNLF
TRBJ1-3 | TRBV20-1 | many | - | TGCAGTGCAACCTACAGGGTCTCTGGAAACACCATATATTTT | CSATYRVSGNTIYF
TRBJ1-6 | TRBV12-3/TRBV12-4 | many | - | TGTGCCAGCAGACTAGGTTCGACCTCACCCCTCCACTTT | CASRLGSTSPLHF
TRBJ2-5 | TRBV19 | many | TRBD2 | TGTGCCAGTAGTCTCTCCGGGACTAGCGGGGTGTGGGAGACCCAGTACTTC | CASSLSGTSGVWETQYF
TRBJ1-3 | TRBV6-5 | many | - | TGTGCCAGCAGTTACTCGACAACTGGAAACACCATATATTTT | CASSYSTTGNTIYF
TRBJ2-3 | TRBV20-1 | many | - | TGCAGTGTCTTTCCGTCGACAGGAGTCACAGATACGCAGTATTTT | CSVFPSTGVTDTQYF
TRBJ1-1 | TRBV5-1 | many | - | TGCGCCAGCAGCTTGAGGCAGGGTGAAGCTTTCTTT | CASSLRQGEAFF
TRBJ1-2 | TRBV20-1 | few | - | TGCAGTGCTTCATACCGGGACGGATATGGCTACACCTTC | CSASYRDGYGYTF
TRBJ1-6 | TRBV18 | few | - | TGTGCCAGCTCACCAGAGAAAAATTCACCCCTCCACTTT | CASSPEKNSPLHF
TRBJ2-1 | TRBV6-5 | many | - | TGTGCCAGCAGTTACCGAGGGGGATACAATGAGCAGTTCTTC | CASSYRGGYNEQFF
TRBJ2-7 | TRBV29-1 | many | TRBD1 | TGCAGCGCCGGAGGGACAGGAGACGAGCAGTACTTC | CSAGGTGDEQYF
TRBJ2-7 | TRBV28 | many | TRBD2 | TGTGCCAGCATCGAGAGGGGGGTAGCGGGGTACGAGCAGTACTTC | CASIERGVAGYEQYF